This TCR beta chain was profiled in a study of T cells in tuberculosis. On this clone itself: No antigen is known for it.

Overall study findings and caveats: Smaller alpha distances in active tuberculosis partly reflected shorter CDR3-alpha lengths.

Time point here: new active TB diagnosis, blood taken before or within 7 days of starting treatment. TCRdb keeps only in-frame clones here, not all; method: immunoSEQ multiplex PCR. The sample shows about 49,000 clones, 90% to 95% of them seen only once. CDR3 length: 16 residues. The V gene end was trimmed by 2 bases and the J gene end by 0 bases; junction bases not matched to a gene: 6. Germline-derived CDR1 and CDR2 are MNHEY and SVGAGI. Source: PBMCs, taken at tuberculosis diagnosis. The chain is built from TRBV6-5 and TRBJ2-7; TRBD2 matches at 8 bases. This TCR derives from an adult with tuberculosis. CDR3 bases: TGTGCCAGCAGTTACAAGGGTAGCGGGATCTCCTACGAGCAGTACTTC. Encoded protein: CASSYKGSGISYEQYF.